A single sample gave rise to the 20 T cell receptor beta chains below, sequenced in a study of CD8 T cells in Susac syndrome. It was with random hexamers that roughly 0.45 to 1 ug RNA was reverse transcribed. TCRdb recomputed calls from the immunoSEQ multiplex PCR reads with MiXCR, one row per CDR3 protein. The table shows a few hundred thousand distinct CDR3 sequences, with around 85% occurring only once. The specimen was CD8+ T cells from PBMCs. Every receptor here comes from a human donor with multiple sclerosis.

The chain joins TRBV29-1 to TRBJ1-1, with D uncertain. The germline gives CDR1 SQVTM, CDR2 ANQGSEA. The CDR3 is 11 residues long. Trimming took 7 bases from V and 1 from J, leaving 7 bases between them. CDR3 in amino acids: CSAAQNTEAFF. The CDR3 region has the DNA TGCAGCGCCGCACAGAACACTGAAGCTTTCTTT.

The sample holds a few counts of this clonotype. The rearrangement uses TRBV19 and TRBJ2-7; D gene uncertain. This CDR3 region has 10 residues. V lost 8 bases, J lost 6 bases, and 8 bases lay in between. Germline V lookup: CDR1 LNHDA, CDR2 SQIVND (reference sequence). The CDR3 DNA reads TGTGCCAGTGGAGACGGCGAGCAGTACTTC. It specifies CASGDGEQYF.

The chain uses TRBV6-6 and TRBJ1-1, with 7 bases aligning to TRBD1. The CDR3 is 16 amino acids. J lost 0 bases, V lost 5 bases, and 9 bases had no gene match. CDR1 is MNHNY and CDR2 is SVGAGI in the germline V gene (reference sequence). The CDR3 region has the DNA TGTGCCAGCAGTGCGACAGGGATGGACATGAACACTGAAGCTTTCTTT. Translation: CASSATGMDMNTEAFF.

The rearrangement uses TRBV5-4 and TRBJ2-7; TRBD2 agrees at 7 bases. This CDR3 has 14 amino acids. Germline V gives CDR1 SGHNT, CDR2 YYREEE (reference sequence). J gave up 0 bases and V 4 bases, and 4 bases lay outside the gene matches. CDR3 bases: TGTGCCAGCAGCCCCAGCGGGAACTCCTACGAGCAGTACTTC. The encoded protein is CASSPSGNSYEQYF.

The chain combines TRBV29-1 with TRBJ2-7, with 8 nucleotides matching TRBD1. Per germline, CDR1 SQVTM and CDR2 ANQGSEA. Trimming cost V 7 bases and J 7 bases; bases outside gene matches: 12. This CDR3 is built from 13 residues. The CDR3 nucleotides are TGCAGCGCCACACACCAGGGGGCGGGTGAGCAGTACTTC. It specifies CSATHQGAGEQYF.

The V gene is TRBV29-1, the J gene TRBJ2-7; D is tentatively TRBD1 or TRBD2 (5 bases each). This CDR3 comprises 15 residues. V shed 6 bases and J shed 4 bases, with 22 bases lying between them. From germline, CDR1 is SQVTM and CDR2 ANQGSEA. This CDR3 reads CSVRPGPSSEYEQYF. In nucleotides, the CDR3 is TGCAGCGTGCGGCCGGGACCCTCGAGCGAATACGAGCAGTACTTC.

The chain employs TRBV19 and TRBJ1-6; possibly TRBD1 for D (6 bases). This CDR3 is 19 amino acids long. V shed 1 base and J shed 0 bases, with 16 bases lying between them. Germline CDR1 LNHDA, CDR2 SQIVND (reference sequence). The CDR3 here is CASSIGIRQASSYNSPLHF. In DNA, the CDR3 is TGTGCCAGTAGTATAGGAATACGACAGGCGAGCTCCTATAATTCACCCCTCCACTTT.

The chain has TRBV27 and TRBJ2-6, with D perhaps TRBD2 (5 bases). This CDR3 has 14 amino acids. The V end lost 7 bases, the J end lost 6 bases, and 13 bases lay between the germline ends. Per germline, CDR1 MNHEY and CDR2 SMNVEV (reference sequence). Here the CDR3 reads CASNTLAEANVLTF. Written as DNA, the CDR3 is TGTGCCAGCAACACGCTAGCTGAGGCCAACGTCCTGACTTTC.

This sequence joins TRBV7-9 and TRBJ2-7; D remains unclear. The ends were cut back, 3 bases at V and 2 bases at J, with 17 bases in the middle. The V gene's germline CDR1 is SEHNR and CDR2 FQNEAQ (reference sequence). The length of the CDR3 is 16 residues. DNA for the CDR3: TGTGCCAGCAGCTTCACCCCCTGGTCTGAGACCTACGAGCAGTACTTC. This translates into CASSFTPWSETYEQYF.

For the CDR3, the DNA is TGTGCCAGCACTTACGGCCTAACTAATGAAAAACTGTTTTTT. Its protein product is CASTYGLTNEKLFF. The chain joins TRBV2 to TRBJ1-4; D is uncertain. CDR3 length: 14 residues. Trimming pared 7 bases from V and 1 base from J, leaving 10 bases between. From germline, CDR1 is SNHLY and CDR2 FYNNEI.

The CDR3 region has the DNA TGTGCCAGCAGCCAAGATCGGGGGGTAGCGGGAGGTGAGCAGTTCTTC. Encoded protein: CASSQDRGVAGGEQFF. The chain joins TRBV4-2 to TRBJ2-1; 10 nucleotides align to TRBD2. The V and J ends lost 0 bases and 9 bases, in that order; junction bases with no gene match: 8. CDR3 size: 16 residues. The germline V gene has CDR1 LGHNA and CDR2 YNFKEQ.

V gene TRBV7-9 combines with J gene TRBJ2-7; 8 bases agree with TRBD1. The trim removed 4 bases at V and 5 bases at J, leaving 4 bases unmatched. In germline, CDR1 is SEHNR, CDR2 FQNEAQ (reference sequence). This CDR3 is 13 amino acids long. CDR3 in DNA: TGTGCCAGCAGCTCCCCGGACAGGGACGAGCAGTACTTC. Translated, it gives CASSSPDRDEQYF. The whole variable domain, remainder taken from reference TRBV7-9 and TRBJ2-7, is DTGVSQNPRHKITKRGQNVTFRCDPISEHNRLYWYRQTLGQGPEFLTYFQNEAQLEKSRLLSDRFSAERPKGSFSTLEIQRTEQGDSAMYLCASSSPDRDEQYFGPGTRLTVT.

The chain combines TRBV10-2 with TRBJ1-2, with D possibly being TRBD1 (5 bases). Germline lookup yields CDR1 WSHSY and CDR2 SAAADI. The V end was cut by 3 bases, the J end by 3 bases, with 11 bases between. The CDR3 consists of 14 residues. CDR3 sequence reads: CASSDFGTDYGYTF. DNA for the CDR3: TGCGCCAGCAGTGATTTCGGGACGGACTATGGCTACACCTTC.

This rearrangement joins TRBV29-1 to TRBJ2-2, with D perhaps TRBD2 (6 bases). CDR3 length equals 13 residues. V was trimmed by 4 bases and J by 2 bases, leaving 8 bases between them. From germline, CDR1 is SQVTM and CDR2 ANQGSEA. CDR3 nucleotide sequence: TGCAGCGTTGGGGACTTCAACACCGGGGAGCTGTTTTTT. This sequence encodes CSVGDFNTGELFF.

The chain combines TRBV27 with TRBJ2-5; D uncertain. Germline V gene lookup returns CDR1 MNHEY and CDR2 SMNVEV (reference sequence). Trimming removed 6 bases from V and 0 bases from J, with 11 bases in between. CDR3 length: 14 amino acids. The CDR3 spells CASSLAGNQETQYF. The DNA of the CDR3 is TGTGCCAGCAGCTTGGCCGGCAACCAAGAGACCCAGTACTTC.

The chain recombines TRBV20-1 with TRBJ2-5; the match to TRBD1 covers 7 bases. The CDR3 contains 15 residues. The germline gives CDR1 DFQATT, CDR2 SNEGSKA (reference sequence). The junction had 7 bases not matched to a gene; V was cut back by 3 bases and J by 0 bases. CDR3 amino acids: CSARGDSMHQETQYF. CDR3 nucleotides: TGCAGTGCTAGGGGGGACAGCATGCACCAAGAGACCCAGTACTTC.

The chain links TRBV12-3 or TRBV12-4 to TRBJ2-1; D assignment may be TRBD1 or TRBD2 (5 bases each). Trimming took 5 bases from V and 4 from J, leaving 12 bases between them. The CDR3 length is 14 residues. The CDR3 region is CASSPGPNYNEQFF. As DNA, the CDR3 is TGTGCCAGCAGTCCGGGACCGAATTACAATGAGCAGTTCTTC.

The chain is built from TRBV29-1 and TRBJ2-1, with a possible D match to TRBD1 (6 bases). V was trimmed by 3 bases and J by 8 bases, leaving 8 bases between them. There are 11 residues in the CDR3. Germline values: CDR1 SQVTM, CDR2 ANQGSEA. The CDR3 bases are TGCAGCGTTGATGGGGGCTATGAGCAGTTCTTC. It codes for CSVDGGYEQFF.

This clonotype was detected a few times. The CDR3 DNA is TGCGCCAGCAGCTTGGTTACGGGAGTAGGGGATACGCAGTATTTT. Protein product: CASSLVTGVGDTQYF. J is TRBJ2-3 and V is TRBV5-1; D may be TRBD2 (6 bases). The V end was cut by 0 bases, the J end by 6 bases, with 14 bases between. The germline V gene has CDR1 SGHRS and CDR2 YFSETQ. The CDR3 runs 15 residues.

V is TRBV10-3 and J is TRBJ1-1, with D tentatively TRBD1 (6 bases). The CDR3 spans 13 residues. The V and J ends lost 6 bases and 2 bases respectively, with 10 bases between them. CDR1 and CDR2 from the germline V gene are ENHRY and SYGVKD. The CDR3 bases are TGTGCCATCAGCAGGACAGAAAACACTGAAGCTTTCTTT. Translation gives CAISRTENTEAFF.